A single sample is the source of the 9 T cell receptor beta chains below, sequenced in a study of cytomegalovirus exposure and HLA in healthy donors. 13 Jbeta primers and 60 Vbeta primers were used for the PCR. Clones were sequenced by immunoSEQ multiplex PCR, and TCRdb holds only the in-frame ones, with some missing. The sample yields fewer than 150,000 clones, about 79% seen once. The sample comprised PBMCs. The receptors come from a man between 35 and 55 years old in good health and CMV-seropositive.

The chain recombines TRBV4-3 with TRBJ2-5, with 11 bases aligning to TRBD2. Germline V gene lookup returns CDR1 LGHNA and CDR2 YSLEER. The CDR3 is 18 amino acids. The V gene end was trimmed by 0 bases and the J gene end by 5 bases; junction bases not matched to a gene: 11. CDR3 residues: CASSQEWLAGGSRETQYF. CDR3 DNA: TGCGCCAGCAGCCAAGAGTGGCTAGCGGGGGGTAGCAGGGAGACCCAGTACTTC.

The sample holds one count of this clone. The chain combines TRBV30 with TRBJ2-1; the match to TRBD2 covers 11 bases. Losses at the gene ends were 3 bases for V and 3 bases for J; bases not matched to a gene: 4. The CDR3 loop spans 15 amino acids. The germline CDR1 and CDR2 sequences are GTSNPN and SVGIG (reference sequence). This CDR3 is CAWSTSGGLYNEQFF. In DNA form, the CDR3 reads TGTGCCTGGAGCACTAGCGGGGGCCTCTACAATGAGCAGTTCTTC.

V and J are TRBV7-9 and TRBJ1-2; TRBD1 might be the D (6 bases). The V end was cut by 2 bases, the J end by 4 bases, with 14 bases between. CDR1 is SEHNR, CDR2 FQNEAQ, per germline (reference sequence). The CDR3 sequence is 15 residues long. The CDR3 region is CASSLYGQPLYGYTF. For the CDR3, the DNA is TGTGCCAGCAGCTTATATGGACAGCCCCTCTATGGCTACACCTTC.

The chain links TRBV5-1 to TRBJ1-6; D unresolved. Germline V gene data show CDR1 as SGHRS and CDR2 as YFSETQ. This CDR3 comprises 17 residues. V shed 4 bases and J shed 0 bases, with 14 bases lying between them. This chain's CDR3 is CASSERHISSYNSPLHF. In DNA form, the CDR3 reads TGCGCCAGCAGCGAAAGACACATTAGCTCCTATAATTCACCCCTCCACTTT.

The chain has TRBV7-2 and TRBJ2-7; D unclear. The germline V gene encodes CDR1 SGHTA and CDR2 FQGNSA. V lost 2 bases, J lost 0 bases, and 14 bases lay in between. The CDR3 sequence is 16 residues long. CDR3 loop: CASSLRGGESSYEQYF. As DNA, the CDR3 is TGTGCCAGCAGCTTAAGAGGCGGTGAGAGCTCCTACGAGCAGTACTTC. Based on the CDR3 plus reference TRBV7-2 and TRBJ2-7, the full variable domain is GAGVSQSPSNKVTEKGKDVELRCDPISGHTALYWYRQSLGQGLEFLIYFQGNSAPDKSGLPSDRFSAERTGGSVSTLTIQRTQQEDSAVYLCASSLRGGESSYEQYFGPGTRLTVT.

This clone was observed a handful of times. The rearrangement uses TRBV5-4 and TRBJ2-5; TRBD2 matches 12 bases. CDR1 and CDR2 (germline): SGHNT, YYREEE (reference sequence). V trimming: 1 base; J trimming: 5 bases; junction bases outside the gene matches: 3. The CDR3 has 15 residues. The CDR3 region is CASSLRTSGKETQYF. CDR3 DNA: TGTGCCAGCAGCTTGCGGACTAGCGGGAAGGAGACCCAGTACTTC.

Regarding this clone: Sequence at one end of the junction differs from germline and may be a read error. V and J are TRBV7-9 and TRBJ1-4; no clear D. Germline V gene sequence: CDR1 SEHNR, CDR2 FQNEAQ (reference sequence). The CDR3 totals 14 residues. The DNA of the CDR3 is TGTGCCAGCAGCTTACTCGCAACTAATGGAAAACTGTTTTTT. This gives the protein CASSLLATNGKLFF.

This rearrangement joins TRBV6-4 to TRBJ2-1; TRBD2 matches 8 bases. Trimming at V came to 4 bases and at J to 2 bases, leaving 7 bases not matched to a gene. Germline V gene sequence: CDR1 MRHNA, CDR2 SNTAGT. This CDR3 has 16 residues. The CDR3 loop is CASSGIAGRTYNEQFF. DNA of the CDR3: TGTGCCAGCAGTGGAATAGCGGGGCGAACCTACAATGAGCAGTTCTTC.

The chain is built from TRBV6-5 and TRBJ1-2, with D tentatively TRBD1 (5 bases). Trimming removed 2 bases at V and 6 bases at J, with 19 bases between. The CDR3 covers 16 residues. The V gene's germline CDR1 is MNHEY and CDR2 SVGAGI. The CDR3, as DNA: TGTGCCAGCAGTTACCTGCCTTTGCGGGGGGGGGATGGCTACACCTTC. Translated, it gives CASSYLPLRGGDGYTF.